This T cell receptor (beta chain) was recovered during a study of lymphopenia after photon versus proton radiotherapy. The germline V gene has CDR1 MRHNA and CDR2 SNTAGT. CDR3 size: 16 residues. Losses at the gene ends were 4 bases for V and 5 bases for J; bases not matched to a gene: 7. Clones were sequenced by immunoSEQ multiplex PCR, and TCRdb holds only the in-frame ones, with some missing. The repertoire holds 75,000 or so clones, with around 83% as singletons. The chain employs TRBV6-4 and TRBJ2-3, with 12 bases lining up with TRBD2. The TCR comes from a man between 60 and 75 years old with pancreatic cancer. This specimen consisted of peripheral blood, obtained from a patient treated with proton-based radiotherapy. The CDR3 loop reads CASSALAGGPIDTQYF. The CDR3 region has the DNA TGTGCCAGCAGTGCTCTAGCGGGAGGGCCTATAGATACGCAGTATTTT.